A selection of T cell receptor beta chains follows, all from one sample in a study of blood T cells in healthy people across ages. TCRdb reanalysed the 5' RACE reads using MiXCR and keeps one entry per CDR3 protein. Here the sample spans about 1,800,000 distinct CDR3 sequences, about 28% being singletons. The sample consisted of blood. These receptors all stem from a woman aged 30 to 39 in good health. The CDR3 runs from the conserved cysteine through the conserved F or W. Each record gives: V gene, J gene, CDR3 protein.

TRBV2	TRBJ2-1	CASSKQGPSYNEQFF
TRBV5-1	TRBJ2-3	CASTISGANTDTQYF
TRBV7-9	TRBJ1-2	CASSSWVGTNYGYTF
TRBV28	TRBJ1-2	CASSYDGYTF
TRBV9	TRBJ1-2	CASSAWDAANYGYTF
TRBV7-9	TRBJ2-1	CASSPRTGGVYNEQFF
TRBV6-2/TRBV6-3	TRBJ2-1	CAGSSSWEQFF
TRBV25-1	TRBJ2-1	CASSTQGSIAYNEQFF
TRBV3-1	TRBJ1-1	CASSQSMGGPNTEAFF
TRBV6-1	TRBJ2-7	CASSPDWDSFSYEQYF
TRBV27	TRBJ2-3	CASTQLAGGMTGTDTQYF
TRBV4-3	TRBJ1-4	CASSQLTGTVNEKLFF
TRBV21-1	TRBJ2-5	CASSGREREETQYF
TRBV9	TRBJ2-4	CASADVGQGRVWAKNIQYF
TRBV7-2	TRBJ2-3	CASSVTRPDTQYF
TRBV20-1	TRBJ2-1	CSGVLAGISSYNEQFF
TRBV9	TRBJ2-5	CASSSAGVGTQYF
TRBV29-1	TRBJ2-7	CSVEEENSGYEQYF
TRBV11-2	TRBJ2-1	CASSQPGGLGQDEQFF
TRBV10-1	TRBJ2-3	CASSASGNTDTQYF
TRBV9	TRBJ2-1	CASSVKPSGGNEQFF
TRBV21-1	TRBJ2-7	CASSCLEGPPSRHEQYF
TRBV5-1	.	CASSFGGGRDEQYF
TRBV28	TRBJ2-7	CASSSLGQGAYEQYF
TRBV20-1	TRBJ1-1	CSARDTGAVGGAGTEAFF
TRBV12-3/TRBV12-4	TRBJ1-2	CASSLRVNYGYTF
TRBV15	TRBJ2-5	CATSRDSNGEQYF
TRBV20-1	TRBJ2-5	CSAAADRHQETQYF
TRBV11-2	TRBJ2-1	CASSLARGGLLSEQFF
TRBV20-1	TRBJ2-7	CSARGPLAPGGEQYF
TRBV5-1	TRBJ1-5	CASSEVTGSQPQHF
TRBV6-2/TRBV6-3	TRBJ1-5	CASTESGNQPQHF
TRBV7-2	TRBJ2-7	CASSLAEREAQYF